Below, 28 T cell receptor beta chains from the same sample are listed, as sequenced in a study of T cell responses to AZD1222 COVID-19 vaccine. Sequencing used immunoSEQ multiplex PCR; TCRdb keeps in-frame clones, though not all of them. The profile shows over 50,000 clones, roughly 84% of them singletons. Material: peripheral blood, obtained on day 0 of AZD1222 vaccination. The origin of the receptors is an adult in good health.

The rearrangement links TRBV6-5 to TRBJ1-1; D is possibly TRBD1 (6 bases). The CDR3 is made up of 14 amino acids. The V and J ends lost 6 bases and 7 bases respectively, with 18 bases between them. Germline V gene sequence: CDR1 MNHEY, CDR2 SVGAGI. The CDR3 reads CASSVTGFTVEAFF. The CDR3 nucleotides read TGTGCCAGCAGCGTGACAGGATTCACCGTTGAAGCTTTCTTT.

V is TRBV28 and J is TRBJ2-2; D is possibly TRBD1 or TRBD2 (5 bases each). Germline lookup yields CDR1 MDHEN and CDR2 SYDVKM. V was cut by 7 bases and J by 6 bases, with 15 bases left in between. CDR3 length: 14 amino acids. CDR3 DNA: TGTGCCAGCACCCCGGTCTGGGACGCCGGGGAGCTGTTTTTT. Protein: CASTPVWDAGELFF.

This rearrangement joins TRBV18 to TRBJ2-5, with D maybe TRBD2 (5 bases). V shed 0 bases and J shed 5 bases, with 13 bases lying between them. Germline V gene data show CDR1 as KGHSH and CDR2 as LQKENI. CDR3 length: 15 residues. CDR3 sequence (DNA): TGTGCCAGCTCACCACCTTCGCTGGGAGCGGAGACCCAGTACTTC. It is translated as CASSPPSLGAETQYF. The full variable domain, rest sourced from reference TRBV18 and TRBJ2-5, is NAGVMQNPRHLVRRRGQEARLRCSPMKGHSHVYWYRQLPEEGLKFMVYLQKENIIDESGMPKERFSAEFPKEGPSILRIQQVVRGDSAAYFCASSPPSLGAETQYFGPGTRLLVL.

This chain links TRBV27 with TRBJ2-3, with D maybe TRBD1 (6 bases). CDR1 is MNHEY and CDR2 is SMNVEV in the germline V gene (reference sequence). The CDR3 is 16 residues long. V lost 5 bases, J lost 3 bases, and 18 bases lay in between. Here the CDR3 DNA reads TGTGCCAGCAGTGTCCAGGGGTATGGATGGACAGATACGCAGTATTTT. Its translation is CASSVQGYGWTDTQYF.

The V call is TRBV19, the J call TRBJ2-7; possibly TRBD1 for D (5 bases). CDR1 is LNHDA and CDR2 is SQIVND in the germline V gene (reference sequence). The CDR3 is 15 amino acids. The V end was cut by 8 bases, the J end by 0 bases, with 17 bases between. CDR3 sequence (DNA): TGTGCCAGTCAAACAGGTATCACGGGCTCCTACGAGCAGTACTTC. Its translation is CASQTGITGSYEQYF.

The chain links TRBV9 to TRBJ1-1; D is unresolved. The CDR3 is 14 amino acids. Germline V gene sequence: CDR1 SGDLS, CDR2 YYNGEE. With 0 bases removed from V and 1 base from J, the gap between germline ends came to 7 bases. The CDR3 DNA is TGTGCCAGCAGCGTAGTACGGGCGAACACTGAAGCTTTCTTT. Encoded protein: CASSVVRANTEAFF.

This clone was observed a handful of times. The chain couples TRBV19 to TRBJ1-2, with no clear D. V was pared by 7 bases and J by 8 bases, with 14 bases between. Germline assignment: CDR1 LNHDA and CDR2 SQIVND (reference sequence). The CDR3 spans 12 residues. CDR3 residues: CASTRTEEGYTF. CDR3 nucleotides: TGTGCCAGTACTAGGACGGAGGAGGGCTACACCTTC.

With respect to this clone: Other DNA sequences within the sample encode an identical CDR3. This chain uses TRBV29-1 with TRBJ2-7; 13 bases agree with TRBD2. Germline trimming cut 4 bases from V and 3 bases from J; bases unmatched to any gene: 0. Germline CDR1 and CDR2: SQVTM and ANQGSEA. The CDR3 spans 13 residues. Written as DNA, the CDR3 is TGCAGCGTTGGGACTAGCGGGGGCTACGAGCAGTACTTC. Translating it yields CSVGTSGGYEQYF.

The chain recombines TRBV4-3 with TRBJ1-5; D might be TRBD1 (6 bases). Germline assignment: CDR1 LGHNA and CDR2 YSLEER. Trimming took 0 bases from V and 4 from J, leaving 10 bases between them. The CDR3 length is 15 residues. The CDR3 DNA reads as TGCGCCAGCAGCCAAGATCGGGGGGCAAATCAGCCCCAGCATTTT. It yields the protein CASSQDRGANQPQHF.

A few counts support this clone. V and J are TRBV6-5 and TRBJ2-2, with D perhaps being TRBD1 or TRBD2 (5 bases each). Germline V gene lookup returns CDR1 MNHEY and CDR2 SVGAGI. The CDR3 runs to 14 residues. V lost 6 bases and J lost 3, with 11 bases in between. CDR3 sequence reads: CASRGVRDTGELFF. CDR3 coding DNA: TGTGCCAGCAGAGGGGTGCGGGACACCGGGGAGCTGTTTTTT.

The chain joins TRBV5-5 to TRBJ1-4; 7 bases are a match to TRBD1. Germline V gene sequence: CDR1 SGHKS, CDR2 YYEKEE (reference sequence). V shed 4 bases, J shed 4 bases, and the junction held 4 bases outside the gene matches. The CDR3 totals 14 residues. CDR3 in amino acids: CASSPGQDNEKLFF. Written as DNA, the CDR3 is TGTGCCAGCAGCCCCGGACAGGATAATGAAAAACTGTTTTTT.

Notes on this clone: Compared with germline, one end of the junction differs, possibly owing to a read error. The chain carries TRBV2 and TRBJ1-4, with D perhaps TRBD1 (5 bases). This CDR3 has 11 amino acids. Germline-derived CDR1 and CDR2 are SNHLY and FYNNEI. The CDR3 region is CASSSDRGGVF. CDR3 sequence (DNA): TGTGCCAGCAGTTCCGACAGAGGAGGGGTTTTT.

CDR3 nucleotide sequence: TGTGCCAGCAGGAAACAGGGAGGCTACGAGCAGTACTTC. Translating gives CASRKQGGYEQYF. This chain links TRBV28 with TRBJ2-7, with D perhaps being TRBD1 or TRBD2 (6 bases each). CDR1 is MDHEN, CDR2 SYDVKM, per germline. This CDR3 region has 13 residues. V was shortened by 6 bases and J by 3 bases, with 12 bases between the two germline ends.

CDR3 DNA: TGTGCCAGCAGCACATACGCGGACAGGGTAAAAGAAAAACTGTTTTTT. Encoded protein: CASSTYADRVKEKLFF. The chain recombines TRBV11-2 with TRBJ1-4; 8 bases fit TRBD1. The V gene end was trimmed by 5 bases and the J gene end by 8 bases; junction bases not matched to a gene: 13. The CDR3 totals 16 residues. Germline CDR1 SGHAT, CDR2 FQNNGV.

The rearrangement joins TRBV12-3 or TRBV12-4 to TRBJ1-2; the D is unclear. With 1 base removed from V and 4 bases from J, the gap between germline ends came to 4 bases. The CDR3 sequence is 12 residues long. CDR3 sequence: CASSLVGYGYTF. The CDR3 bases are TGTGCCAGCAGTTTAGTTGGCTATGGCTACACCTTC.

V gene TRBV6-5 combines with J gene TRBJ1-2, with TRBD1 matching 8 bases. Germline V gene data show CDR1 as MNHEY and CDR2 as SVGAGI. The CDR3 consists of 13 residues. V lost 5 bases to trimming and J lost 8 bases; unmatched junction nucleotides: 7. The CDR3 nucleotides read TGTGCCAGCAGTATACAGGGGGAGGGAGGCTACACCTTC. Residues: CASSIQGEGGYTF.

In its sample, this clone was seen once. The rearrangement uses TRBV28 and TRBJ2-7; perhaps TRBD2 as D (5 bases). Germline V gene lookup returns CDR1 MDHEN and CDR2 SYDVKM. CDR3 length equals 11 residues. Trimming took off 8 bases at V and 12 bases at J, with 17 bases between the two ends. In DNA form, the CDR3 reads TGTGCCAGCGGCCCTACGAGGGTTTGGTACTTC. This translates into CASGPTRVWYF. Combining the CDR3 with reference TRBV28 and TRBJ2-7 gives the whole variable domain DVKVTQSSRYLVKRTGEKVFLECVQDMDHENMFWYRQDPGLGLRLIYFSYDVKMKEKGDIPEGYSVSREKKERFSLILESASTNQTSMYLCASGPTRVWYFGPGTRLTVT.

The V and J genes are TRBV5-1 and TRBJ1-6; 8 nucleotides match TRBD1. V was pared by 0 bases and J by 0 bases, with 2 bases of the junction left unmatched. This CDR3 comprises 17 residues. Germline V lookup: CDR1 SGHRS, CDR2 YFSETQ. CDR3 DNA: TGCGCCAGCAGCTTGGGGACAGGGAGCTCCTATAATTCACCCCTCCACTTT. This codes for CASSLGTGSSYNSPLHF.

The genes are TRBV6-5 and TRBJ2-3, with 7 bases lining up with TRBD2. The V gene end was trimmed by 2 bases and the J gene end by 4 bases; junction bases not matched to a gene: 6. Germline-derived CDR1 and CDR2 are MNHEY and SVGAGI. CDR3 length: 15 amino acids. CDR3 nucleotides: TGTGCCAGCAGTTACGACCGCGGGGGTGCAGATACGCAGTATTTT. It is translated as CASSYDRGGADTQYF.

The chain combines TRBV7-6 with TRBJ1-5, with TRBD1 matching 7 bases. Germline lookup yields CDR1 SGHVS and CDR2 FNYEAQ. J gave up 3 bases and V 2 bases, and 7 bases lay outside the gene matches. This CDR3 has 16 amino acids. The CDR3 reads CASSLSGRGINQPQHF. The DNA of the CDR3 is TGTGCCAGCAGCTTATCCGGCAGGGGGATCAATCAGCCCCAGCATTTT.

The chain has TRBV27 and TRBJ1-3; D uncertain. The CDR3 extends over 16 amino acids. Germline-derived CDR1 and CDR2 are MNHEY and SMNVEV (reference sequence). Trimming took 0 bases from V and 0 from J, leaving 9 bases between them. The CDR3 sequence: CASSLSYSTSGNTIYF. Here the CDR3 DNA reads TGTGCCAGCAGTTTATCGTACAGTACCTCTGGAAACACCATATATTTT.

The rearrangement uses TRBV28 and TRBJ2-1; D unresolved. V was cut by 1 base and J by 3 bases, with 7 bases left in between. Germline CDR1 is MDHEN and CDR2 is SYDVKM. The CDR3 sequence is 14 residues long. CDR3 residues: CASSLFTGYNEQFF. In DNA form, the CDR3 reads TGTGCCAGCAGTTTATTCACCGGCTACAATGAGCAGTTCTTC.

CDR3 protein: CVFRDSNQPQHF. As DNA, the CDR3 is TGTGTTTTTCGGGACAGCAATCAGCCCCAGCATTTT. This chain connects TRBV3-1 (or the pseudogene TRBV3-2) to TRBJ1-5; tentatively, D is TRBD1 (5 bases). Germline V gene data show CDR1 as LGHDT and CDR2 as YNNKEL (reference sequence). The CDR3 is 12 residues long.

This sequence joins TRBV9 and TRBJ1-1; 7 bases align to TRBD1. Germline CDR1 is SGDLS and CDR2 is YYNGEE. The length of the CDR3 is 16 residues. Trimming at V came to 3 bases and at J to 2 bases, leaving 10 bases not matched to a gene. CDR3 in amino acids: CASSARQGEINTEAFF. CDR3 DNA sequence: TGTGCCAGCAGCGCGAGACAGGGAGAGATCAACACTGAAGCTTTCTTT.

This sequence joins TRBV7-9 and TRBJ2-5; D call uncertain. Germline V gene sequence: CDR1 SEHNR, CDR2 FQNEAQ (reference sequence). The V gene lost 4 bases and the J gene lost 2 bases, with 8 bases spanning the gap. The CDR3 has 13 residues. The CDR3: CASSSPLQETQYF. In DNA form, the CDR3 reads TGTGCCAGCAGCTCCCCACTACAAGAGACCCAGTACTTC.

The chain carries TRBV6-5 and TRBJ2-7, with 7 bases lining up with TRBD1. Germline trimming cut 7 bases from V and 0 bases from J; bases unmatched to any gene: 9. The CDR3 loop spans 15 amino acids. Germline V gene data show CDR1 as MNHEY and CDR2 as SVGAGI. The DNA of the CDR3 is TGTGCCAGCAAACGCACAGGGGACGACTCCTACGAGCAGTACTTC. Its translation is CASKRTGDDSYEQYF.

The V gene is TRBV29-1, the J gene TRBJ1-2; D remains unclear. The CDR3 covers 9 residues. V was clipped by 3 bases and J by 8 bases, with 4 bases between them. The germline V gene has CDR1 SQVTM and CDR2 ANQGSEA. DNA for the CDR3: TGCAGCGTTGATGGCGGCTACACCTTC. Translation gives CSVDGGYTF.

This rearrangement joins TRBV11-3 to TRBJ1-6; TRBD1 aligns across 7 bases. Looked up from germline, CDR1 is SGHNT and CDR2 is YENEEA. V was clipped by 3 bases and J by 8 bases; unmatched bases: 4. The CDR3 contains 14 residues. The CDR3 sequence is CASSFGTADSPLHF. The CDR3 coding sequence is TGTGCCAGCAGCTTCGGGACAGCGGATTCACCCCTCCACTTT.